This entry lists 13 T cell receptor beta chains sequenced from one sample in a study of blood T cells in healthy people across ages. Together with a sample-barcoded 5' primer, a J-beta primer mix was included in a second PCR lasting about 6 to 11 cycles. TCRdb reprocessed the 5' RACE reads via MiXCR and lists one record per CDR3 protein. Of 600,000 to 1,000,000 distinct CDR3 sequences listed, roughly 25% are singletons. These same records also appear under a second study, on T cells of mothers and their children.

The sequenced material came from blood. These TCRs come from a boy aged 5 to 17 in good health.

This clonotype was recorded once. The chain carries TRBV28 and TRBJ2-6; 11 nucleotides line up with TRBD2. J gave up 2 bases and V 5 bases, and 8 bases lay outside the gene matches. Per the germline V gene, CDR1 is MDHEN and CDR2 is SYDVKM. The CDR3 loop spans 18 amino acids. The CDR3 DNA sequence: TGTGCCAGCAGTGCTCTAGCGGGAGGTAGAACTGGGGCCAACGTCCTGACTTTC. Its translation is CASSALAGGRTGANVLTF.

The V call is TRBV20-1, the J call TRBJ2-1; 10 bases agree with TRBD2. The CDR3 covers 15 residues. The V and J ends lost 3 bases and 5 bases, in that order; junction bases with no gene match: 7. CDR1 and CDR2 from the germline V gene are DFQATT and SNEGSKA (reference sequence). The CDR3 DNA follows: TGCAGTGCTAGCAGTACTAGCGGGAACCACAATGAGCAGTTCTTC. Protein: CSASSTSGNHNEQFF.

The rearrangement uses TRBV7-9 and TRBJ2-5, with D maybe TRBD2 (6 bases). Trimming stripped 3 bases from V and 1 base from J, with 12 bases between. The CDR3 has 15 amino acids. From germline, CDR1 is SEHNR and CDR2 FQNEAQ (reference sequence). In DNA, the CDR3 is TGTGCCAGCAGCTTCGCGTTGGGGGGCCAAGAGACCCAGTACTTC. Protein product: CASSFALGGQETQYF.

This clonotype turned up a few times. V is TRBV7-9 and J is TRBJ1-6; 10 bases are a match to TRBD1. Trimming took 5 bases from V and 7 from J; bases not matched to a gene: 8. CDR3 length: 16 amino acids. The germline V gene encodes CDR1 SEHNR and CDR2 FQNEAQ (reference sequence). The CDR3 region is CASSATGGPRNSPLHF. Written as DNA, the CDR3 is TGTGCCAGCAGCGCGACAGGGGGCCCCCGCAATTCACCCCTCCACTTT.

The chain joins TRBV28 to TRBJ2-5; D may match TRBD1 or TRBD2 (6 bases each). TRBJ2-1 matches the DNA end more closely, so the J call is doubtful. The CDR3 extends over 14 amino acids. Per the germline V gene, CDR1 is MDHEN and CDR2 is SYDVKM. The CDR3 region has the DNA TGTGCCAGCAGTCTCGGGGGCCTATTCAATGAGCAGTTCTTC. Translating gives CASSLGGLFNEQFF.

In this sample, this clonotype turned up a few times. The gene calls are TRBV15 and TRBJ1-4, with D maybe TRBD1 (6 bases). V was cut by 0 bases and J by 8 bases, with 13 bases left in between. The CDR3 has 15 residues. Germline lookup yields CDR1 LNHNV and CDR2 YYDKDF (reference sequence). The CDR3 loop is CATSRDSGVREKLFF. Written as DNA, the CDR3 is TGTGCCACCAGCAGAGATTCAGGGGTTCGGGAAAAACTGTTTTTT.

This clonotype showed up just a few times. This rearrangement joins TRBV5-1 to TRBJ2-1; D might be TRBD1 (5 bases). CDR3 length: 15 amino acids. Germline CDR1 is SGHRS and CDR2 is YFSETQ. Trimming took off 0 bases at V and 1 base at J, with 8 bases between the two ends. The CDR3 DNA sequence: TGCGCCAGCAGCTTGGACAGGAGATCCTACAATGAGCAGTTCTTC. It specifies CASSLDRRSYNEQFF.

The J gene is TRBJ2-5, the V gene TRBV20-1; a weak D match, TRBD1 (6 bases). The end of the DNA fits TRBJ2-7 better, so the J call may be wrong. Germline V gene lookup returns CDR1 DFQATT and CDR2 SNEGSKA (reference sequence). The CDR3 totals 14 residues. CDR3 amino acids: CSAPEPGQGYEQYF. CDR3 DNA sequence: TGCAGTGCCCCTGAACCGGGACAAGGGTACGAGCAGTACTTC.

The chain is built from TRBV18 and TRBJ2-4; no definite D call. The CDR3 length is 15 residues. V lost 2 bases and J 1 base, leaving 9 bases between the germline ends. In germline, CDR1 is KGHSH, CDR2 LQKENI. CDR3 protein: CASSPETAAKNIQYF. The CDR3 region has the DNA TGTGCCAGCTCACCAGAGACCGCGGCCAAAAACATTCAGTACTTC. The full variable domain, its missing parts supplied by reference TRBV18 and TRBJ2-4, is NAGVMQNPRHLVRRRGQEARLRCSPMKGHSHVYWYRQLPEEGLKFMVYLQKENIIDESGMPKERFSAEFPKEGPSILRIQQVVRGDSAAYFCASSPETAAKNIQYFGAGTRLSVL.

This clonotype was counted between two and nine times. This chain connects TRBV20-1 to TRBJ1-1; no definite D call. Germline CDR1 DFQATT, CDR2 SNEGSKA (reference sequence). The CDR3 contains 12 residues. The germline V and J ends were trimmed by 6 bases and 1 base, with 9 bases remaining between them. CDR3 amino acids: CSAFSRNTEAFF. The DNA for the CDR3 is TGCAGTGCGTTCTCTCGGAACACTGAAGCTTTCTTT.

This chain uses TRBV4-2 with TRBJ1-4; D gene uncertain. The CDR3 has 14 amino acids. Trimming shortened V by 0 bases and J by 3 bases, and 5 bases separated the two germline ends. Germline V CDR1 and CDR2: LGHNA, YNFKEQ. CDR3 bases: TGTGCCAGCAGCCAAGAATCCCCTAATGAAAAACTGTTTTTT. Its translation is CASSQESPNEKLFF.

The rearrangement links TRBV21-1 to TRBJ2-4. TRBV21-1 is described as a pseudogene. This CDR3 is built from 15 residues. The CDR3 nucleotides are TGTGCCAGCAGCAAAGGTGCGAAAGCCAAAAACATTCAGTACTTC. Encoded protein: CASSKGAKAKNIQYF.

The chain combines TRBV27 with TRBJ2-7, with D hard to call. The CDR3 is 15 amino acids. CDR1 MNHEY and CDR2 SMNVEV come from the germline V gene (reference sequence). V was cut by 0 bases and J by 7 bases, with 16 bases left in between. This CDR3 is CASSLSGIGPVEQYF. The CDR3 DNA reads as TGTGCCAGCAGTTTATCTGGTATAGGCCCGGTAGAGCAGTACTTC.